What follows are 12 T cell receptor beta chains derived from one specimen sequenced in a study of blood T cell repertoires in COVID-19 (dated by TCRdb to 2020 to 2021). Libraries were built with the immunoSEQ multiplex PCR assay. TCRdb mirrors the immuneACCESS table, restricted to in-frame sequences. Some clones are absent from its copies; in checked studies, under half trace to an unresolved V gene, and the reason for the others is unknown. Across this sample there are about 390,000 clones, with approximately 90% seen only once. The top ten hold 10% of the sample. The sample was PBMCs or T cells enriched from blood (not recorded which). The receptors derive from a woman aged 45-65 years who had recovered from COVID-19.

There are a few counts of this clone. This chain joins TRBV29-1 and TRBJ1-5, with D maybe TRBD1 (5 bases). The V gene lost 4 bases and the J gene lost 4 bases, with 11 bases spanning the gap. Looked up from germline, CDR1 is SQVTM and CDR2 is ANQGSEA. The CDR3 sequence is 13 residues long. The CDR3 reads CSVAGERNQPQHF. DNA for the CDR3: TGCAGCGTTGCGGGGGAGAGAAATCAGCCCCAGCATTTT.

The genes are TRBV18 and TRBJ2-7; the D gene is possibly TRBD2 (5 bases). V dropped 6 bases and J dropped 3 bases, with 15 bases sitting between them. The length of the CDR3 is 14 residues. Germline assignment: CDR1 KGHSH and CDR2 LQKENI. CDR3 sequence reads: CASSRGQSFYEQYF. CDR3 sequence (DNA): TGTGCCAGCTCCCGGGGTCAGTCTTTCTACGAGCAGTACTTC. Combining the CDR3 with reference TRBV18 and TRBJ2-7 gives the whole variable domain NAGVMQNPRHLVRRRGQEARLRCSPMKGHSHVYWYRQLPEEGLKFMVYLQKENIIDESGMPKERFSAEFPKEGPSILRIQQVVRGDSAAYFCASSRGQSFYEQYFGPGTRLTVT.

The V gene is TRBV7-6, the J gene TRBJ2-3; D perhaps matches TRBD2 (6 bases). V lost 4 bases to trimming and J lost 0 bases, with 11 bases between them. Per germline, CDR1 SGHVS and CDR2 FNYEAQ. The CDR3 spans 15 residues. CDR3 nucleotides: TGTGCCAGCAGCTCCCCCGGGGGAAGCACAGATACGCAGTATTTT. Its protein product is CASSSPGGSTDTQYF.

The CDR3 coding sequence is TGTGCCAGCAGCCGAGACAGGGCTGACCAGCCCCAGCATTTT. It is translated as CASSRDRADQPQHF. J is TRBJ1-5 and V is TRBV4-2, with 7 bases aligning to TRBD1. The CDR3 spans 14 residues. The junction had 7 bases not matched to a gene; V was cut back by 4 bases and J by 7 bases. Per germline, CDR1 LGHNA and CDR2 YNFKEQ.

The J gene is TRBJ2-2, the V gene TRBV10-2; 8 nucleotides line up with TRBD2. This CDR3 region has 16 residues. Germline-derived CDR1 and CDR2 are WSHSY and SAAADI. V shed 3 bases, J shed 1 base, and the junction held 4 bases outside the gene matches. The CDR3 loop is CASSDPAGENTGELFF. The CDR3 DNA reads TGCGCCAGCAGTGACCCAGCGGGGGAGAACACCGGGGAGCTGTTTTTT.

CDR3 DNA: TGTGCCAGCAGCTTGGGGGGGAGGATGGATGATCAGCCCCAGCATTTT. This translates into CASSLGGRMDDQPQHF. The genes are TRBV5-4 and TRBJ1-5, with a possible D match to TRBD1 (5 bases). V was clipped by 0 bases and J by 5 bases, with 15 bases between them. CDR1 and CDR2 (germline): SGHNT, YYREEE (reference sequence). CDR3 length: 16 amino acids.

The chain carries TRBV7-2 and TRBJ1-1; the D is unclear. This CDR3 spans 13 amino acids. V lost 4 bases, J lost 1 base, and 7 bases lay in between. Germline CDR1 and CDR2: SGHTA and FQGNSA. Here the CDR3 reads CASSSQANTEAFF. For the CDR3, the DNA is TGTGCCAGCAGCTCCCAAGCGAACACTGAAGCTTTCTTT.

The V and J genes are TRBV9 and TRBJ1-6; a possible D gene is TRBD1 (5 bases). The V end lost 0 bases, the J end lost 10 bases, and 14 bases lay between the germline ends. CDR1 SGDLS and CDR2 YYNGEE come from the germline V gene. The CDR3 sequence is 15 residues long. The CDR3 loop reads CASSVATGGDSPLHF. The CDR3, as DNA: TGTGCCAGCAGCGTAGCTACGGGGGGGGACTCACCCCTCCACTTT.

The CDR3 region is CASSLLQGVNYGYTF. DNA of the CDR3: TGCGCCAGCAGCTTGCTTCAGGGGGTAAACTATGGCTACACCTTC. The rearrangement links TRBV5-1 to TRBJ1-2; 7 nucleotides match TRBD1. CDR1 and CDR2 (germline): SGHRS, YFSETQ. The J segment lost 2 bases and the V segment lost 1 base, leaving 5 bases of the junction unmatched. CDR3 size: 15 residues.

The chain carries TRBV9 and TRBJ1-4, with a tentative D call TRBD1 (5 bases). The V end lost 0 bases, the J end lost 3 bases, and 9 bases lay between the germline ends. CDR1 and CDR2 (germline): SGDLS, YYNGEE. This CDR3 has 15 amino acids. This chain's CDR3 is CASSVDGTSNEKLFF. DNA for the CDR3: TGTGCCAGCAGCGTAGACGGGACTTCTAATGAAAAACTGTTTTTT.

This clone was seen many times. This rearrangement joins TRBV6-2 or TRBV6-3 to TRBJ2-2; 15 positions match TRBD2. This CDR3 has 15 amino acids. Germline V gene data show CDR1 as MNHEY and CDR2 as SVGEGT. The trim removed 4 bases at V and 6 bases at J, leaving 0 bases unmatched. The CDR3 DNA reads as TGTGCCAGCAGTTGGACTAGCGGGGGGGCCGGGGAGCTGTTTTTT. This sequence encodes CASSWTSGGAGELFF.

The genes are TRBV29-1 and TRBJ2-7, with 8 bases lining up with TRBD1. Germline CDR1 and CDR2: SQVTM and ANQGSEA. This CDR3 is built from 14 residues. The J segment lost 6 bases and the V segment lost 6 bases, leaving 13 bases of the junction unmatched. This CDR3 reads CSVGQGSTKGEQYF. The CDR3 DNA reads TGCAGCGTCGGACAGGGCTCAACTAAGGGCGAGCAGTACTTC.